The 2 T cell receptor beta chains below were found in one sample sequenced in a study of spatial heterogeneity in lung cancer. Findings and limits, study-wide: How many expanded intratumoral alpha and beta TCRs were present tracked the tumor mutation count, which was a count of nonsynonymous mutations.

Stated time point: sample taken at primary tumor resection. TCRdb called the 5' RACE reads again in MiXCR, with one record for every CDR3 protein. The sample carries around 7,900 distinct CDR3 sequences, around 7% recorded once. No cognate antigen is known for these TCRs. The material was lung tumor tissue, obtained at surgery. All receptors come from a male donor with early-stage non-small cell lung cancer.

This clonotype came up many times. The chain is built from TRBV6-5 and TRBJ2-3; the D gene is possibly TRBD2 (6 bases). V gave up 2 bases and J gave up 4 bases, with 13 bases separating them. From germline, CDR1 is MNHEY and CDR2 SVGAGI. This CDR3 region has 15 residues. CDR3 protein: CASSYMRDMADTQYF. The CDR3 nucleotides are TGTGCCAGCAGTTACATGCGGGATATGGCAGATACGCAGTATTTT.

Relative to its sample, this clonotype is medium-sized. This chain links TRBV7-3 with TRBJ2-2, with unresolved D. Germline assignment: CDR1 SGHTA and CDR2 FQGTGA. Trimming removed 5 bases at V and 5 bases at J, with 12 bases between. The CDR3 totals 14 residues. The CDR3 region has the DNA TGTGCCAGCAGCCTTGGTAGAACTACCGGGGAGCTGTTTTTT. Translated: CASSLGRTTGELFF.